This T cell receptor (beta chain) was profiled in a study of memory CD4+ T cells and cytomegalovirus serostatus. Background on the study: Donors were healthy Belgian adults, about ten CMV seropositive and 24 seronegative.

How the authors handled the data: Out-of-frame sequences were removed, leaving about 2.2 million distinct TCRbeta sequences. Sequencing used immunoSEQ multiplex PCR; TCRdb keeps in-frame clones, though not all of them. V and J calls and clone size are given by that table; D and trimming were obtained from the DNA. Here the sample spans about 58,000 clones, approximately 77% being singletons. About this clone itself: Its antigen is currently unknown.

Single viable CD3+CD4+CD8-CD45RO+ cells were sorted as the memory CD4+ T cells. Donors' CMV status reflects serum IgG against pp150, pp28, p38, p52. Study observations and caveats: A US-trained random forest predicted CMV serostatus with median AUC roughly 0.91.

Sequencing used memory CD4+ T cells from blood. This receptor was taken from an adult in good health and CMV-seronegative. Some clones in this sample may be carry-over from other donors' samples.

In DNA form, the CDR3 reads TGTGCCTGGAGTAAAGGGACTTTCGCCACTGAAGCTTTCTTT. Protein product: CAWSKGTFATEAFF. The chain combines TRBV30 with TRBJ1-1, with TRBD1 as a possible D gene (5 bases). From germline, CDR1 is GTSNPN and CDR2 SVGIG (reference sequence). The CDR3 sequence is 14 residues long. Between the trimmed V and J ends, which lost 2 bases and 4 bases, there was a span of 14 bases.